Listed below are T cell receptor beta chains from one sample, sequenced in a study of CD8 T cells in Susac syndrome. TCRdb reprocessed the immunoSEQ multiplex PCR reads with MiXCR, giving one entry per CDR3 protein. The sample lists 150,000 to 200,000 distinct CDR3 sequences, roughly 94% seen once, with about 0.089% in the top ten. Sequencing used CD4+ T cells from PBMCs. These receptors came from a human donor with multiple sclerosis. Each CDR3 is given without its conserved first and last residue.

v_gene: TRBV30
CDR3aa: ACPTSERYNEQF

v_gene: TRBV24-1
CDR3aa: ATSEPGAYNEQF

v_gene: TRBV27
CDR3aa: ASSWAGGIYGYT

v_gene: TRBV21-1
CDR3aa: ASSSTDRGDQPQH

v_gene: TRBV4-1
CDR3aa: ASSPRRTSGSGNEQF

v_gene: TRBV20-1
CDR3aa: SAQTGGFSYEQY

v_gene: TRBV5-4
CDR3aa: ASSFGTSEYYEQY

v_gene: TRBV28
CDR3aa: ASSLLYGEQY

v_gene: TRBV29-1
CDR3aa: SVESGGGKTEAF

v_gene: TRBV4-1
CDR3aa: ASSQLQGAGDGNTIY

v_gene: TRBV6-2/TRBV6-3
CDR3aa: ASSYYPRDGNYGYT

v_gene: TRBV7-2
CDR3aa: ASSLGRADTQY

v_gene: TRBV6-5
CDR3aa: ASSRDSLGVYEQY

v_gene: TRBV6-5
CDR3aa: ASSRQGVYNQPQH

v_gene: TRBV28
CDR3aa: ASKGHGSYEQY

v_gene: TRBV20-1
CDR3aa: SAPGRTHASTDTQY

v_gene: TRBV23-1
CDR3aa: ASIPMVNTGELF